This TCR beta chain was recorded in a study of cytomegalovirus exposure and HLA in healthy donors. Whole-study findings and limits: With high specificity and sensitivity, the classifier reportedly diagnosed cytomegalovirus status. The study had only CMV serostatus as immune exposure information. Data from an earlier analysis indicated that most TCR beta V segments were productive either about 87% or about 30% of the time.

The PCR contained 60 Vbeta and 13 Jbeta primers. The table came from immunoSEQ multiplex PCR; TCRdb's copy has only in-frame clones and leaves some out. This sample has about 120,000 clones, with about four fifths found just once. About this clone: The antigen is undetermined.

Germline loops: CDR1 LGHNA, CDR2 YNFKEQ. The CDR3 contains 17 residues. V was trimmed by 1 base and J by 0 bases, leaving 14 bases between them. The chain is built from TRBV4-2 and TRBJ2-3, with D tentatively TRBD1 (6 bases). The sequencing input was PBMCs. This clonotype was sampled from a female donor in good health and CMV-seropositive. CDR3 in DNA: TGTGCCAGCAGCCAAGCCAGGGGTGCCCCAAGCACAGATACGCAGTATTTT. Translating gives CASSQARGAPSTDTQYF.